Listed below are T cell receptor beta chains from one sample, sequenced in a study of blood T cell repertoires in COVID-19. Here immunoSEQ multiplex PCR was the method, and the copy in TCRdb shows in-frame clones only, minus some. The data contain about 260,000 clones, more than 75% of them singletons. Material for sequencing was peripheral blood. These receptors were obtained from a man aged 40-49 years who had recovered from COVID-19. CDR3s include the opening cysteine and the closing phenylalanine or tryptophan. D genes are given only for firm matches. Clone sizes are given selectively: once, few, many, or a class where the clone is expanded.

J,V,D,size,CDR3,DNA
TRBJ2-7,TRBV9,TRBD2,once,CASSAGGASGSIYEQYF,TGTGCCAGCAGCGCCGGGGGGGCTAGCGGGAGCATATACGAGCAGTACTTC
TRBJ1-2,TRBV19,.,.,CASSIGVGRPYGYTF,TGTGCCAGTAGTATAGGTGTAGGCAGGCCGTATGGCTACACCTTC
TRBJ1-5,TRBV19,TRBD1,.,CASSITGGYGNQPQHF,TGTGCCAGTAGTATAACAGGGGGCTACGGCAATCAGCCCCAGCATTTT
TRBJ1-2,TRBV4-3,TRBD1,.,CASSQDPGQGITVGYTF,TGCGCCAGCAGCCAAGACCCCGGACAGGGAATCACCGTTGGCTACACCTTC
TRBJ1-1,TRBV5-4,.,.,CASSLERAQSEAFF,TGTGCCAGCAGCTTGGAGAGGGCTCAATCTGAAGCTTTCTTT
TRBJ2-1,TRBV5-6,.,.,CASSLVQTYNEQFF,TGTGCCAGCAGCTTGGTGCAGACCTACAATGAGCAGTTCTTC
TRBJ2-7,TRBV5-1,TRBD2,.,CASSLSGGAYEQYF,TGCGCCAGCAGCTTGTCGGGGGGTGCTTACGAGCAGTACTTC
TRBJ1-1,TRBV6-5,TRBD1,.,CASRTGTRRTEAFF,TGTGCCAGCAGGACAGGGACGAGAAGGACTGAAGCTTTCTTT
TRBJ2-2,TRBV7-9,TRBD2,.,CASSSGTSGSGTGELFF,TGTGCCAGCAGCTCCGGGACTAGCGGGAGCGGCACCGGGGAGCTGTTTTTT
TRBJ2-7,TRBV21-1,.,.,CASSKFLRASGSAAQQYLPYEQYF,TGTGCCAGCAGCAAATTTCTCCGTGCTAGCGGGAGCGCTGCACAGCAGTACCTCCCTTACGAGCAGTACTTC
TRBJ2-5,TRBV13,.,.,CASSLAETQYF,TGTGCCAGCAGCTTAGCGGAGACCCAGTACTTC
TRBJ2-3,TRBV5-1,TRBD2,.,CASSPRPTSGVGGTDTQYF,TGCGCCAGCAGCCCGCGTCCGACTAGCGGGGTAGGGGGCACAGATACGCAGTATTTT
TRBJ2-1,TRBV19,.,.,CASSISGNTYNEQFF,TGTGCCAGTAGTATTTCAGGGAACACCTACAATGAGCAGTTCTTC
TRBJ1-5,TRBV7-8,TRBD1,.,CASSPRTGVINQPQHF,TGTGCCAGCAGCCCTAGGACAGGGGTCATCAATCAGCCCCAGCATTTT
TRBJ2-7,TRBV14,.,.,CASSQVDSSYEQYF,TGTGCCAGCAGCCAAGTAGATAGCTCCTACGAGCAGTACTTC
TRBJ1-1,TRBV7-8,.,.,CASSLTGAEAFF,TGTGCCAGCAGCCTAACAGGAGCTGAAGCTTTCTTT
TRBJ2-2,TRBV4-2,.,.,CASSQDRTAANTGELFF,TGTGCCAGCAGCCAAGATCGGACAGCCGCGAACACCGGGGAGCTGTTTTTT
TRBJ2-7,TRBV27,.,.,CASSWTGRVYF,TGTGCCAGCAGTTGGACAGGGAGGGTGTACTTC
TRBJ2-7,TRBV19,TRBD1,.,CASSPRTGTGYEQYF,TGTGCCAGTAGTCCACGGACCGGGACAGGCTACGAGCAGTACTTC
TRBJ2-1,TRBV7-2,TRBD1,.,CASSPLTGGNEQFF,TGTGCCAGCAGCCCCCTAACAGGGGGCAATGAGCAGTTCTTC
TRBJ1-1,TRBV2,TRBD1,.,CASSLDRILPEAFF,TGTGCCAGCAGTTTGGACAGGATTTTACCAGAAGCTTTCTTT
TRBJ1-3,TRBV4-3,.,.,CASSQEQAFSGNTIYF,TGCGCCAGCAGCCAGGAACAGGCTTTCTCTGGAAACACCATATATTTT
TRBJ1-1,TRBV7-2,.,.,CASSRERGGTEAFF,TGTGCCAGCAGCCGGGAGAGAGGAGGCACTGAAGCTTTCTTT
TRBJ2-2,TRBV2,.,.,CASKLAVYTGELFF,TGTGCCAGCAAGTTAGCGGTGTACACCGGGGAGCTGTTTTTT
TRBJ2-3,TRBV5-8,TRBD1,.,CASSLVQGLSTSTDTQYF,TGTGCCAGCAGCTTGGTACAGGGGTTGTCTACTAGCACAGATACGCAGTATTTT
TRBJ1-1,TRBV11-2,TRBD1,.,CASSLAGQTNTEAFF,TGTGCCAGCAGCTTAGCGGGACAGACGAACACTGAAGCTTTCTTT
TRBJ2-2,TRBV6-5,TRBD2,.,CASSYGLAGSSGELFF,TGTGCCAGCAGTTACGGCCTAGCGGGGTCGTCCGGGGAGCTGTTTTTT
TRBJ2-7,TRBV19,TRBD1,once,CASSLRQGATTYEQYF,TGTGCCAGTAGTTTAAGACAGGGGGCTACAACCTACGAGCAGTACTTC
TRBJ2-1,TRBV18,.,.,CASSLVTSFEAIYNEQFF,TGTGCCAGCTCACTCGTAACTAGCTTCGAGGCGATCTACAATGAGCAGTTCTTC
TRBJ2-1,TRBV20-1,.,.,CSAIGVGEQFF,TGCAGTGCTATAGGAGTCGGTGAGCAGTTCTTC
TRBJ2-7,TRBV7-9,.,.,CASSQTSYEQYF,TGTGCCAGCAGCCAGACTAGCTACGAGCAGTACTTC
TRBJ2-7,TRBV6-5,TRBD1,.,CASSRDRLLIYEQYF,TGTGCCAGCAGTCGGGACAGGTTACTCATCTACGAGCAGTACTTC
TRBJ2-5,TRBV29-1,TRBD2,.,CSVEGRTSGSPHQETQYF,TGCAGCGTTGAAGGTAGGACTAGCGGGAGTCCCCACCAAGAGACCCAGTACTTC
TRBJ1-5,TRBV30,TRBD1,once,CAWSVQGGQPQHF,TGTGCCTGGAGTGTACAGGGGGGTCAGCCCCAGCATTTT
TRBJ2-3,TRBV5-6,TRBD2,.,CASSSLRTSGRATDTQYF,TGTGCCAGCAGCTCCCTTCGGACTAGCGGGAGGGCAACAGATACGCAGTATTTT
TRBJ1-5,TRBV7-8,.,.,CASSLAQGLQPQHF,TGTGCCAGCAGCTTAGCTCAGGGGCTCCAGCCCCAGCATTTT
TRBJ1-1,TRBV29-1,.,.,CSVSTRTEAFF,TGCAGCGTTAGCACCCGGACTGAAGCTTTCTTT
TRBJ1-2,TRBV29-1,.,.,CSVRHRASGGYTF,TGCAGCGTACGGCACCGGGCCTCGGGGGGCTACACCTTC
TRBJ1-1,TRBV7-9,.,.,CASSPIGGLNTEAFF,TGTGCCAGCAGCCCAATTGGGGGGTTGAACACTGAAGCTTTCTTT
TRBJ1-1,TRBV30,.,.,CAWGTGMRSEAFF,TGTGCCTGGGGCACAGGGATGAGGAGTGAAGCTTTCTTT
TRBJ2-3,TRBV7-6,.,.,CASSPRTDTQYF,TGTGCCAGCAGCCCGCGAACAGATACGCAGTATTTT
TRBJ2-5,TRBV29-1,TRBD1,.,CSVGTGVMTETQYF,TGCAGCGTTGGGACAGGGGTTATGACGGAGACCCAGTACTTC
TRBJ2-1,TRBV5-1,.,.,CASSARDTYNEQFF,TGCGCCAGCAGCGCCCGGGACACATACAATGAGCAGTTCTTC
TRBJ2-2,TRBV18,TRBD1,once,CASSPGQRNTGELFF,TGTGCCAGCTCACCGGGACAGAGAAACACCGGGGAGCTGTTTTTT
TRBJ2-1,TRBV11-2,TRBD2,.,CASSRSGAPYNEQFF,TGTGCCAGCAGCCGTAGCGGGGCCCCCTACAATGAGCAGTTCTTC
TRBJ1-2,TRBV6-5,.,.,CASHRSNYGYTF,TGTGCCAGTCATAGATCGAACTATGGCTACACCTTC
TRBJ1-1,TRBV15,.,.,CATSRDPGNINTEAFF,TGTGCCACCAGCAGAGATCCCGGGAACATTAACACTGAAGCTTTCTTT
TRBJ2-1,TRBV6-4,.,few,CASSPGVEGNEQFF,TGTGCCAGCAGTCCCGGGGTAGAGGGCAATGAGCAGTTCTTC
TRBJ2-1,TRBV7-2,TRBD2,once,CASRQAGGHNEQFF,TGTGCAAGCAGGCAAGCGGGGGGGCACAATGAGCAGTTCTTC
TRBJ2-3,TRBV7-2,TRBD2,.,CASSTDRRGTDTQYF,TGTGCCAGCAGCACGGACCGGCGGGGGACAGATACGCAGTATTTT